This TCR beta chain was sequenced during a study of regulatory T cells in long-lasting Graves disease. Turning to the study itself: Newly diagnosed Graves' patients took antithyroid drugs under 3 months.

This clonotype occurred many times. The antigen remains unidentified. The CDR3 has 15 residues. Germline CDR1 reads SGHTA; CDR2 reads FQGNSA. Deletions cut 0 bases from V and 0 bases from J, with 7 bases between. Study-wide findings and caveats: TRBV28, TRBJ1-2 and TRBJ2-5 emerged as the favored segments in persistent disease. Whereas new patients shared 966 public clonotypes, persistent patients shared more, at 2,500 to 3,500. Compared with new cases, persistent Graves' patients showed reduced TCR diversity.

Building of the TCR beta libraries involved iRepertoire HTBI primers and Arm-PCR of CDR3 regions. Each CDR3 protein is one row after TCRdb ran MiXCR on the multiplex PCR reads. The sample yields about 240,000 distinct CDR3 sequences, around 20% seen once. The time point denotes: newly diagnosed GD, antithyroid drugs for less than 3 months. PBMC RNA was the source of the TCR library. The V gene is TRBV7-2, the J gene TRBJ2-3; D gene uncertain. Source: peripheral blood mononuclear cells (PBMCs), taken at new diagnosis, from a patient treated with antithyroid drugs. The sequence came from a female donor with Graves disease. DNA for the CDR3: TGTGCCAGCAGCTTAGCCGTCGGTAGCACAGATACGCAGTATTTT. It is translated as CASSLAVGSTDTQYF.